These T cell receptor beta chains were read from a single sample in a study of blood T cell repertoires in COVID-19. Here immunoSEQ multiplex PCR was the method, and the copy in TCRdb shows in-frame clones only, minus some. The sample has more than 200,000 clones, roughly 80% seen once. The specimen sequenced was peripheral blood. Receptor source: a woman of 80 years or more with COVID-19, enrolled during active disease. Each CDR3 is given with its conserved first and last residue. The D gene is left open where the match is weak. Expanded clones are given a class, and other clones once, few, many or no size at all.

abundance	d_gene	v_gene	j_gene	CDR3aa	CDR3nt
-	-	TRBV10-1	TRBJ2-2	CASSEKPVANTGELFF	TGCGCCAGCAGTGAGAAGCCTGTTGCGAACACCGGGGAGCTGTTTTTT
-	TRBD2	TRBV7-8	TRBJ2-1	CASSRLAGHYNEQFF	TGTGCCAGCAGCCGACTAGCGGGACACTACAATGAGCAGTTCTTC
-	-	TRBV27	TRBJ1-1	CASSLQGVTRTEAFF	TGTGCCAGCAGTCTCCAAGGGGTCACGAGAACTGAAGCTTTCTTT
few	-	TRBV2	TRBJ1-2	CASMGQGQSGYTF	TGTGCCAGCATGGGTCAGGGGCAGAGCGGCTACACCTTC
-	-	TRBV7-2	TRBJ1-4	CASSLANRPWEKLFF	TGTGCCAGCAGCTTAGCGAACAGGCCGTGGGAAAAACTGTTTTTT
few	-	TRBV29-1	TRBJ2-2	CSVDSGNTGELFF	TGCAGCGTTGATTCCGGTAACACCGGGGAGCTGTTTTTT
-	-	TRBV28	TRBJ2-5	CASTFRRGQETQYF	TGTGCCAGCACCTTCCGGCGCGGCCAAGAGACCCAGTACTTC
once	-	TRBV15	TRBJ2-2	CATSRVGLTPNTGELFF	TGTGCCACCAGCAGAGTTGGACTCACGCCGAACACCGGGGAGCTGTTTTTT
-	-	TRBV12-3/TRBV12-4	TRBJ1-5	CASSSRNDQPQHF	TGTGCCAGCAGTTCGAGAAACGATCAGCCCCAGCATTTT
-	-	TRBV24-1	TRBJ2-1	CATSDTTSSYNEQFF	TGTGCCACCAGTGACACTACGAGCTCCTACAATGAGCAGTTCTTC
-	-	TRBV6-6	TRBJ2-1	CASSLGGVNYNEQFF	TGTGCCAGCAGTCTCGGCGGGGTGAACTACAATGAGCAGTTCTTC
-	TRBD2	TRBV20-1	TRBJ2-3	CSASVQLGRLAGEDTQYF	TGCAGTGCTAGTGTCCAACTGGGGCGACTAGCGGGAGAAGATACGCAGTATTTT
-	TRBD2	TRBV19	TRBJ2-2	CASSIGPGGPGELFF	TGTGCCAGTAGTATAGGTCCGGGGGGGCCCGGGGAGCTGTTTTTT
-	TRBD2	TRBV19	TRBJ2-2	CASSGLAGGNTGELFF	TGTGCCAGTAGTGGACTAGCGGGGGGGAACACCGGGGAGCTGTTTTTT
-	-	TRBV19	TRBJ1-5	CASSLPGGGGEQPQHF	TGTGCCAGTAGTCTCCCAGGTGGAGGAGGGGAACAGCCCCAGCATTTT
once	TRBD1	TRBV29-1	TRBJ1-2	CSVEQGAVGGYTF	TGCAGCGTTGAACAGGGGGCGGTGGGTGGCTACACCTTC
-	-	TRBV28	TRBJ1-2	CASTSPGRGYTF	TGTGCCAGCACCTCCCCGGGGAGAGGCTACACCTTC
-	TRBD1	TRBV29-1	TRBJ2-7	CSVTWDRVYEQYF	TGCAGCGTAACGTGGGACAGAGTCTACGAGCAGTACTTC
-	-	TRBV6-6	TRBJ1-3	CASSYPGRVGNTIYF	TGTGCCAGCAGTTATCCTGGCAGGGTAGGAAACACCATATATTTT
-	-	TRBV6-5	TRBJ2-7	CAGGSRSEQYF	TGTGCCGGAGGATCCCGATCCGAGCAGTACTTC
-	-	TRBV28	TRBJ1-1	CASSLPTGNTEAFF	TGTGCCAGCAGCCTACCAACGGGGAACACTGAAGCTTTCTTT
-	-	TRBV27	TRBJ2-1	CASSSFYNEQFF	TGTGCCAGCAGTTCCTTCTACAATGAGCAGTTCTTC
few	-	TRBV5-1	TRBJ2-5	CASRGGLETQYF	TGCGCCAGCAGGGGGGGGCTTGAGACCCAGTACTTC
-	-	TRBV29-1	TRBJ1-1	CSVRYGNTEAFF	TGCAGCGTTCGCTATGGGAACACTGAAGCTTTCTTT
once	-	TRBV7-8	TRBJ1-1	CASSSTSRDTEAFF	TGTGCCAGCAGCTCTACATCCCGGGACACTGAAGCTTTCTTT
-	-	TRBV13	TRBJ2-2	CASSLEGTNTGELFF	TGTGCCAGCAGCTTAGAGGGGACGAACACCGGGGAGCTGTTTTTT
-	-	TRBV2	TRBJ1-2	CAIATGGSNYGYTF	TGTGCCATCGCGACGGGAGGGTCTAACTATGGCTACACCTTC
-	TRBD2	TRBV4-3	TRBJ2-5	CASSQSTSGQETQYF	TGCGCCAGCAGCCAGTCGACTAGCGGCCAAGAGACCCAGTACTTC
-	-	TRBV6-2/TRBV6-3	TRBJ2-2	CASSRGLTGELFF	TGTGCCAGCAGTCGAGGACTCACCGGGGAGCTGTTTTTT
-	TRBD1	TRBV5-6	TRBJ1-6	CASSSGQDNSPLHF	TGTGCCAGCAGCTCTGGACAGGATAATTCACCCCTCCACTTT
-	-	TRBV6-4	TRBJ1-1	CASSVDGLLNTEAFF	TGTGCCAGCAGTGTAGACGGACTTTTGAACACTGAAGCTTTCTTT
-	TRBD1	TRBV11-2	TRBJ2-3	CASRLTGGSSVADTQYF	TGTGCCAGCAGGCTGACAGGGGGAAGTTCTGTTGCAGATACGCAGTATTTT
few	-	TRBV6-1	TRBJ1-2	CASSESLQGWYGYTF	TGTGCCAGCAGTGAAAGTCTACAGGGTTGGTATGGCTACACCTTC
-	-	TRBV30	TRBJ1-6	CAWSVGRRGSSPLHF	TGTGCCTGGAGTGTTGGACGTCGGGGAAGCTCACCCCTCCACTTT
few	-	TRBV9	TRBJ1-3	CASSEGQGYSGNTIYF	TGTGCCAGCAGCGAGGGTCAGGGTTATTCTGGAAACACCATATATTTT
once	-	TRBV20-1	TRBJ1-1	CSAAPAAEAFF	TGCAGTGCGGCCCCAGCGGCTGAAGCTTTCTTT
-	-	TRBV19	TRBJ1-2	CASSIARPRGYTF	TGTGCCAGTAGTATAGCTCGCCCGAGGGGCTACACCTTC
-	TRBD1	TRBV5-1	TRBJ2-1	CASSLGASGTGVTEQFF	TGCGCCAGCAGCTTGGGGGCCTCCGGGACAGGGGTGACTGAGCAGTTCTTC
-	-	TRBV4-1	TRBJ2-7	CASSRGRETYEQYF	TGCGCCAGCAGCCGGGGTAGGGAGACCTACGAGCAGTACTTC
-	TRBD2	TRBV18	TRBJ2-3	CASSPTLLAGPTDTQYF	TGTGCCAGCTCACCAACCTTACTAGCGGGCCCCACAGATACGCAGTATTTT
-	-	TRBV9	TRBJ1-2	CASSVAGGKGYTF	TGTGCCAGCAGCGTAGCTGGGGGCAAAGGCTACACCTTC
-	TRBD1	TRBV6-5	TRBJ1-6	CASSYTTGSNSPLHF	TGTGCCAGCAGTTACACGACAGGGTCTAATTCACCCCTCCACTTT
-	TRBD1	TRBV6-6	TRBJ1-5	CASSDRQGSQPQHF	TGTGCCAGCAGCGACCGACAGGGCAGCCAGCCCCAGCATTTT
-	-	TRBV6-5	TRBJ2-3	CASRGLYPTDTQYF	TGTGCCAGCCGCGGCCTCTATCCCACAGATACGCAGTATTTT
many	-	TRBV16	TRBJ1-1	CASSEQGANTEAFF	TGTGCCAGCAGCGAACAGGGAGCCAACACTGAAGCTTTCTTT
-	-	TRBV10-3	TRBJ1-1	CATLKDSRTEAFF	TGTGCCACGCTTAAAGACTCGCGGACTGAAGCTTTCTTT
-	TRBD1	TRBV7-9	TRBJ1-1	CASSVSGQVNTEAFF	TGTGCCAGCAGCGTCTCTGGACAGGTAAACACTGAAGCTTTCTTT
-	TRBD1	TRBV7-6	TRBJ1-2	CASSLRDRASYTF	TGTGCCAGCAGCTTACGGGACAGGGCGAGCTACACCTTC
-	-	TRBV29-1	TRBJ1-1	CSVVRTRGTEAFF	TGCAGCGTTGTGAGGACCCGGGGCACTGAAGCTTTCTTT
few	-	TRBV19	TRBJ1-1	CASSLGREGTEAFF	TGTGCCAGTAGTCTCGGAAGGGAGGGCACTGAAGCTTTCTTT
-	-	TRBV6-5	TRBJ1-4	CASGATNEKLFF	TGTGCCAGCGGAGCAACTAATGAAAAACTGTTTTTT
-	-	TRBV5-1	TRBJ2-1	CASSLGLNNEQFF	TGCGCCAGCAGCCTGGGACTCAACAATGAGCAGTTCTTC
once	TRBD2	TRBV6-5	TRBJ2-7	CASSYNGGGVYEQYF	TGTGCCAGCAGTTACAACGGGGGAGGGGTCTACGAGCAGTACTTC
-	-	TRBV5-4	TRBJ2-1	CASQVGESSYNEQFF	TGTGCCAGCCAGGTCGGGGAGAGCTCCTACAATGAGCAGTTCTTC
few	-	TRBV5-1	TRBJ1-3	CASSETPGSPGNTIYF	TGCGCCAGCAGTGAGACACCGGGATCTCCCGGAAACACCATATATTTT
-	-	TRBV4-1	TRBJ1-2	CASSQGQNYGYTF	TGCGCCAGCAGCCAAGGTCAGAACTATGGCTACACCTTC
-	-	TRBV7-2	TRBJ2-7	CASSFRSIGYEQYF	TGTGCCAGCAGCTTTAGGAGTATCGGCTACGAGCAGTACTTC
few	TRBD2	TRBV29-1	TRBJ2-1	CSVEGGGGSYNEQFF	TGCAGCGTTGAAGGCGGCGGGGGGTCCTACAATGAGCAGTTCTTC
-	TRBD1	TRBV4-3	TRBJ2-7	CASSQGRDRFYEQYF	TGCGCCAGCAGCCAAGGTCGGGACAGGTTCTACGAGCAGTACTTC